The present TCR beta chain was sequenced within a study of blood T cell repertoires in COVID-19. Study-level information: Spain, Italy and the United States supplied samples that represented acute and convalescent COVID-19. In each case, the material was cDNA or gDNA derived from T cells, B-cell-depleted T cells, or PBMCs.

Per germline, CDR1 MNHEY and CDR2 SVGAGI. V lost 0 bases and J lost 0, with 8 bases in between. The length of the CDR3 is 15 residues. Clones were sequenced by immunoSEQ multiplex PCR, and TCRdb holds only the in-frame ones, with some missing. The sample shows about 170,000 clones, around four fifths of them seen only once. The sequencing sample was made of peripheral blood. The sequence was collected from a woman older than 75 with COVID-19, enrolled during active disease. The gene calls are TRBV6-5 and TRBJ1-2; D gene unclear. This chain's CDR3 is CASSYSSGANYGYTF. CDR3 coding DNA: TGTGCCAGCAGTTACTCGTCCGGAGCTAACTATGGCTACACCTTC.